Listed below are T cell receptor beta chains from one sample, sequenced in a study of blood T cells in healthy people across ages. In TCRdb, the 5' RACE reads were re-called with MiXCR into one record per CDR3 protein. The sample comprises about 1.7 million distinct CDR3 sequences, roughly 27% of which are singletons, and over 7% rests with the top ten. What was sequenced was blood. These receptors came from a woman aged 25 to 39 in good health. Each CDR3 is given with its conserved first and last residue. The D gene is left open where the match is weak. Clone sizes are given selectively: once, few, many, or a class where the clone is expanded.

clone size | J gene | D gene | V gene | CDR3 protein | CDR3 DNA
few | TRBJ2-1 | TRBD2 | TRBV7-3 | CASSLSGLAGADEQFF | TGTGCCAGCAGCTTAAGTGGACTAGCGGGGGCAGATGAGCAGTTCTTC
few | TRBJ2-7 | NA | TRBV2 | CASTYSLGEQYF | TGTGCCAGCACCTATAGTCTAGGCGAGCAGTACTTC
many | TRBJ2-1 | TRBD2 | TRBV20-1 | CSARGLAATNEQFF | TGCAGTGCCCGGGGACTAGCGGCCACAAATGAGCAGTTCTTC
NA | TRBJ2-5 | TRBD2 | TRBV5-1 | CASSAGAGPREQYF | TGCGCCAGCAGCGCTGGGGCAGGTCCGCGGGAGCAGTACTTC
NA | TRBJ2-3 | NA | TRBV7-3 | CASSLNSEDTQYF | TGTGCCAGCAGCTTAAATAGCGAAGATACGCAGTATTTT
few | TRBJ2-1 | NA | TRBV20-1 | CSASRGQLGNEQFF | TGCAGTGCTAGTCGGGGACAATTAGGCAATGAGCAGTTCTTC
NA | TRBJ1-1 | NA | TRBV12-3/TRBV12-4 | CASTRGGVNTEAFF | TGTGCCAGCACCAGGGGCGGTGTAAACACTGAAGCTTTCTTT
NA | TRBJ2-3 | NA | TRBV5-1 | CASSLGVSGTDTQYF | TGCGCCAGCAGCTTGGGAGTGTCAGGCACAGATACGCAGTATTTT
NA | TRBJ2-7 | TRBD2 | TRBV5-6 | CANALAGGSDEQYF | TGTGCCAACGCACTAGCGGGAGGATCCGACGAGCAGTACTTC
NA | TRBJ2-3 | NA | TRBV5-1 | CASRSGAGGTDTQYF | TGCGCCAGCAGATCAGGCGCAGGCGGCACAGATACGCAGTATTTT
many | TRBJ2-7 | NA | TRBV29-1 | CSVYQGSYEQYF | TGCAGCGTTTACCAGGGCTCCTACGAGCAGTACTTC
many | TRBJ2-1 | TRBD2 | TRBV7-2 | CASSQVSSGRYNEQFF | TGTGCCAGCAGCCAAGTCTCTAGCGGGAGATACAATGAGCAGTTCTTC
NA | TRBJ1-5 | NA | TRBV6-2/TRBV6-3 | CASSYGQSNQPQHF | TGTGCCAGCAGTTACGGGCAGAGCAATCAGCCCCAGCATTTT
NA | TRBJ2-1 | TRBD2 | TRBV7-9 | CASSPIIGRGNYNEQFF | TGTGCCAGCAGCCCTATAATTGGGAGGGGAAATTACAATGAGCAGTTCTTC
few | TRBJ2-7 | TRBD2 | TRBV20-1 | CSAEGTIHEQYF | TGCAGTGCTGAAGGGACTATCCACGAGCAGTACTTC
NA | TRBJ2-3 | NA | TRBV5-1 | CASSLERTRLDKTTDTQYF | TGCGCCAGCAGCTTGGAGAGGACCCGACTCGACAAAACCACAGATACGCAGTATTTT
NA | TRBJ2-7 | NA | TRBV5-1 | CATAQGDSAYEQYF | TGCGCCACCGCCCAGGGTGATTCGGCCTACGAGCAGTACTTC
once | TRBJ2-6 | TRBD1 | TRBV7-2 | CASRPDRGRANVLTF | TGTGCCAGCAGACCAGACAGGGGTAGGGCCAACGTCCTGACTTTC
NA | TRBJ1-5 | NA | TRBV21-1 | CASSQTVDGNQPQHF | TGTGCCAGCAGCCAAACCGTCGACGGGAATCAGCCCCAGCATTTT
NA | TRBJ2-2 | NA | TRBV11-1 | CASSSRDRRGGEPFF | TGTGCCAGCAGCTCCCGGGACCGCCGAGGCGGGGAACCGTTTTTT
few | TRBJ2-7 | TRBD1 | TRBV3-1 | CASSPTGAAKQYF | TGTGCCAGCAGCCCGACAGGGGCCGCGAAGCAGTACTTC
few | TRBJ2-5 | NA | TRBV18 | CASSRQSAQYF | TGTGCCAGCTCGCGACAGAGTGCCCAGTACTTC
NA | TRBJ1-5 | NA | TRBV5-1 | CASSEGGDNQPQHF | TGCGCCAGCTCGGAGGGCGGGGACAATCAGCCCCAGCATTTT
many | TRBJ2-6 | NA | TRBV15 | CATSRGEARESGANVLTF | TGTGCCACCAGCAGAGGGGAGGCTAGGGAATCTGGGGCCAACGTCCTGACTTTC
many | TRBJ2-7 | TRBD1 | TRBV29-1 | CSVGLSGTGGYEQYF | TGCAGCGTTGGCCTCTCCGGGACAGGGGGCTACGAGCAGTACTTC
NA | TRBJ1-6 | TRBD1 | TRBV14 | CASSHLGTGFSSPLHF | TGTGCCAGCAGCCACCTTGGGACAGGATTTAGTTCACCCCTCCACTTT
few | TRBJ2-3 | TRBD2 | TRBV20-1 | CSARRTSGVYPDTQYF | TGCAGTGCCCGCAGGACTAGCGGGGTTTATCCAGATACGCAGTATTTT
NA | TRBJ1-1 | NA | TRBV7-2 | CASQRGGNTEAFF | TGTGCCAGCCAAAGGGGGGGAAACACTGAAGCTTTCTTT
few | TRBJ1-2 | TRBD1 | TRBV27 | CASSLDRGREGYTF | TGTGCCAGCAGTTTAGACAGGGGGCGAGAGGGCTACACCTTC
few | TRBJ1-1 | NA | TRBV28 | CASSTLPDSSNTEAFF | TGTGCCAGCAGTACCCTCCCGGACAGTTCTAACACTGAAGCTTTCTTT
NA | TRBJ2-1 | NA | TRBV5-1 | CASSPAPRGTYNEQFF | TGCGCCAGCAGCCCCGCCCCTCGGGGAACCTACAATGAGCAGTTCTTC
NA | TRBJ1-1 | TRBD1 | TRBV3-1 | CASSLRDRRNTEAFF | TGTGCCAGCAGCCTCAGGGACAGGAGGAACACTGAAGCTTTCTTT
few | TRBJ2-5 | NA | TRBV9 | CASSVDVGQETQYF | TGTGCCAGCAGCGTAGATGTCGGCCAAGAGACCCAGTACTTC
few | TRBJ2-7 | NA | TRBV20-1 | CSARQRSYEQYF | TGCAGTGCTAGACAGCGCTCCTACGAGCAGTACTTC
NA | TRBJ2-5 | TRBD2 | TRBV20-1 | CSAMLAAETQYF | TGCAGTGCTATGCTAGCGGCGGAGACCCAGTACTTC
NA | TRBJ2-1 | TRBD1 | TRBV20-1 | CSALEAQGANEQFF | TGCAGTGCACTAGAGGCCCAGGGGGCAAATGAGCAGTTCTTC
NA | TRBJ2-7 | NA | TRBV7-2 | CASSSPESWREQYF | TGTGCCAGCAGCTCTCCTGAGAGTTGGCGCGAGCAGTACTTC